Following are 4 T cell receptor beta chains from one sample sequenced in a study of T-cell memory formation after mild COVID-19. One entry per CDR3 protein results from TCRdb running MiXCR on the 5' RACE reads. In the table there are more than 450,000 distinct CDR3 sequences, more than 15% of which are singletons. The sample comprised PBMCs or a T cell subset sorted from them (not recorded which). These receptors all stem from an adult woman who had mild COVID-19 (a few samples of this study predate the infection). Cell type and time point are not known.

The gene calls are TRBV12-3 or TRBV12-4 and TRBJ2-2; D perhaps matches TRBD1 (7 bases). Trimming stripped 5 bases from V and 6 bases from J, with 19 bases between. There are 16 residues in the CDR3. The CDR3 DNA is TGTGCCAGCAGTCCGCGGGACAGCGCCAAGGCCGGGGAGCTGTTTTTT. Its translation: CASSPRDSAKAGELFF.

This chain uses TRBV5-1 with TRBJ2-3; possibly TRBD2 for D (6 bases). The CDR3 is 15 amino acids. CDR1 is SGHRS and CDR2 is YFSETQ in the germline V gene. V was pared by 5 bases and J by 2 bases, with 15 bases between. In DNA form, the CDR3 reads TGCGCCAGCAGATTTGGAGGGGAACCCACAGATACGCAGTATTTT. Protein product: CASRFGGEPTDTQYF. The complete variable domain, with remaining parts taken from reference TRBV5-1 and TRBJ2-3, reads KAGVTQTPRYLIKTRGQQVTLSCSPISGHRSVSWYQQTPGQGLQFLFEYFSETQRNKGNFPGRFSGRQFSNSRSEMNVSTLELGDSALYLCASRFGGEPTDTQYFGPGTRLTVL.

This clonotype was seen a handful of times. The rearrangement links TRBV5-1 to TRBJ2-6; 9 bases line up with TRBD1. V shed 1 base, J shed 1 base, and the junction held 6 bases outside the gene matches. The germline V gene has CDR1 SGHRS and CDR2 YFSETQ. The CDR3 covers 18 residues. CDR3 DNA: TGCGCCAGCAGCTTGATCGGACAGGGGACATCTGGGGCCAACGTCCTGACTTTC. The encoded protein is CASSLIGQGTSGANVLTF.

The count of this clonotype is one. The rearrangement joins TRBV6-6 to TRBJ2-5, with D possibly called TRBD1 or TRBD2 (5 bases each). Trimming pared 7 bases from V and 2 bases from J, leaving 23 bases between. Germline lookup yields CDR1 MNHNY and CDR2 SVGAGI (reference sequence). This CDR3 region has 17 residues. CDR3 amino acids: CASTNLRLQRGQETQYF. The CDR3, as DNA: TGTGCCAGCACAAACCTAAGATTGCAGAGGGGTCAAGAGACCCAGTACTTC.